These 32 T cell receptor beta chains share one sample of origin, sequenced in a study of OX40 agonist ivuxolimab in advanced cancers. Some clones are missing from TCRdb's copy, which holds only in-frame ones; the method was immunoSEQ multiplex PCR. Here the sample spans almost 70,000 clones, about nine tenths being singletons. The sample in question was CD4+ or CD8+ T cells sorted from blood, obtained in a trial of the OX40 agonist ivuxolimab. The receptors originated from an adult with an advanced solid tumor such as melanoma, head and neck, liver or kidney cancer.

This CDR3 reads CASSSGRIKETQYF. The CDR3 region has the DNA TGTGCCAGCAGCTCGGGACGGATCAAAGAGACCCAGTACTTC. The chain employs TRBV11-2 and TRBJ2-5, with D perhaps assigned TRBD1 or TRBD2 (5 bases each). Trimming left V 4 bases short and J 3 bases short, with 12 bases between. The CDR3 is 14 amino acids. Germline loops: CDR1 SGHAT, CDR2 FQNNGV. Based on the CDR3 plus reference TRBV11-2 and TRBJ2-5, the full variable domain is EAGVAQSPRYKIIEKRQSVAFWCNPISGHATLYWYQQILGQGPKLLIQFQNNGVVDDSQLPKDRFSAERLKGVDSTLKIQPAKLEDSAVYLCASSSGRIKETQYFGPGTRLLVL.

The chain combines TRBV27 with TRBJ2-6; D might be TRBD2 (6 bases). With 6 bases removed from V and 3 bases from J, the gap between germline ends came to 21 bases. CDR3 length: 18 amino acids. Germline V gives CDR1 MNHEY, CDR2 SMNVEV (reference sequence). This CDR3 is CASRTRGTANFGANVLTF. The CDR3 region has the DNA TGTGCCAGCAGAACTCGGGGGACTGCGAATTTTGGGGCCAACGTCCTGACTTTC. Filled out from reference TRBV27 and TRBJ2-6, the complete variable domain reads EAQVTQNPRYLITVTGKKLTVTCSQNMNHEYMSWYRQDPGLGLRQIYYSMNVEVTDKGDVPEGYKVSRKEKRNFPLILESPSPNQTSLYFCASRTRGTANFGANVLTFGAGSRLTVL.

The chain joins TRBV7-2 to TRBJ1-5; no clear D. From germline, CDR1 is SGHTA and CDR2 FQGNSA. V lost 1 base to trimming and J lost 6 bases, with 16 bases between them. The CDR3 spans 16 residues. CDR3 nucleotide sequence: TGTGCCAGCAGCTTAGGCAGGAAGGCAATGGGTCAGCCCCAGCATTTT. Its translation is CASSLGRKAMGQPQHF.

Only one count was recorded for this clone. V gene TRBV11-2 combines with J gene TRBJ1-6; D gene unclear. This CDR3 has 16 residues. Germline V CDR1 and CDR2: SGHAT, FQNNGV. V was clipped by 4 bases and J by 2 bases, with 12 bases between them. CDR3 residues: CASSYGVATYNSPLHF. CDR3 coding DNA: TGTGCCAGCAGCTACGGGGTTGCGACCTATAATTCACCCCTCCACTTT.

The chain has TRBV4-3 and TRBJ2-7; D not resolved. The CDR3 extends over 13 amino acids. The V end was cut by 1 base, the J end by 8 bases, with 12 bases between. Germline V lookup: CDR1 LGHNA, CDR2 YSLEER. In nucleotides, the CDR3 is TGCGCCAGCAGCCAAGTCCGAAGTGTAAAGCAGTACTTC. Its protein product is CASSQVRSVKQYF.

This clone was picked up a small number of times. CDR3 nucleotide sequence: TGTGCCAGCAGCCTAGGCGTGGGACAGCCCCAGCATTTT. It specifies CASSLGVGQPQHF. The chain uses TRBV7-3 and TRBJ1-5, with D uncertain. V lost 5 bases and J 7 bases, leaving 12 bases between the germline ends. The CDR3 has 13 residues. The germline V gene has CDR1 SGHTA and CDR2 FQGTGA.

The genes are TRBV7-2 and TRBJ1-4, with 10 bases that match TRBD1. Germline V gene lookup returns CDR1 SGHTA and CDR2 FQGNSA. V dropped 7 bases and J dropped 8; count of bases not matched to a gene: 10. This CDR3 has 15 amino acids. The CDR3 nucleotides read TGTGCCAGCACCCCCGGGGACAGGGGTAGAGAAAAACTGTTTTTT. Translation: CASTPGDRGREKLFF.

The V gene is TRBV29-1, the J gene TRBJ2-3; D remains ambiguous. From germline, CDR1 is SQVTM and CDR2 ANQGSEA. This CDR3 is 13 amino acids long. V was clipped by 2 bases and J by 0 bases, with 6 bases between them. This CDR3 is CSVESPSTDTQYF. For the CDR3, the DNA is TGCAGCGTTGAATCTCCTAGCACAGATACGCAGTATTTT.

The chain carries TRBV27 and TRBJ1-2; a weak D match, TRBD1 (5 bases). Trimming cost V 0 bases and J 7 bases, with 9 bases left between them. This CDR3 is built from 13 residues. In germline, CDR1 is MNHEY, CDR2 SMNVEV (reference sequence). In nucleotides, the CDR3 is TGTGCCAGCAGTTTATCAGGGGCGGGTGGCTACACCTTC. Translating it yields CASSLSGAGGYTF.

The chain is built from TRBV29-1 and TRBJ1-4; D perhaps matches TRBD1 (6 bases). This CDR3 region has 15 residues. Germline V gene sequence: CDR1 SQVTM, CDR2 ANQGSEA. V lost 1 base, J lost 5 bases, and 14 bases lay in between. The CDR3 DNA reads as TGCAGCGTTGAAGGGGGGCCGAGCTCGAATGAAAAACTGTTTTTT. Translating gives CSVEGGPSSNEKLFF. Combining the CDR3 with reference TRBV29-1 and TRBJ1-4 gives the whole variable domain SAVISQKPSRDICQRGTSLTIQCQVDSQVTMMFWYRQQPGQSLTLIATANQGSEATYESGFVIDKFPISRPNLTFSTLTVSNMSPEDSSIYLCSVEGGPSSNEKLFFGSGTQLSVL.

This chain uses TRBV7-8 with TRBJ1-1; 7 nucleotides agree with TRBD1. The CDR3 extends over 17 amino acids. The junction had 9 bases not matched to a gene; V was cut back by 2 bases and J by 0 bases. Germline CDR1 is SGHVS and CDR2 is FQNEAQ. DNA for the CDR3: TGTGCCAGCAGCTTACTCCGGGACAGCCGCATGAACACTGAAGCTTTCTTT. It specifies CASSLLRDSRMNTEAFF.

The rearrangement joins TRBV19 to TRBJ2-2; D is uncertain. V was cut by 3 bases and J by 7 bases, with 12 bases left in between. This CDR3 has 14 residues. The germline V gene has CDR1 LNHDA and CDR2 SQIVND (reference sequence). The CDR3 DNA is TGTGCCAGTAGTATGAATCCCATCCTCGGGGAGCTGTTTTTT. Protein: CASSMNPILGELFF.

The rearrangement joins TRBV6-1 to TRBJ1-1, with a possible D match to TRBD1 (5 bases). This CDR3 contains 13 residues. V lost 2 bases and J lost 7, with 11 bases in between. Per germline, CDR1 MNHNS and CDR2 SASEGT. The chain's CDR3 is CASSERGHGEAFF. The CDR3 DNA is TGTGCCAGCAGTGAAAGGGGCCATGGTGAAGCTTTCTTT.

V usage is TRBV18 and J usage is TRBJ1-6; D gene ambiguous. CDR3 size: 15 residues. The V end lost 4 bases, the J end lost 4 bases, and 11 bases lay between the germline ends. In germline, CDR1 is KGHSH, CDR2 LQKENI. The DNA of the CDR3 is TGTGCCAGCTCACGAGACTTGGGTTATAATTCACCCCTCCACTTT. Protein: CASSRDLGYNSPLHF.

This chain joins TRBV7-3 and TRBJ2-6; no definite D call. The CDR3 is made up of 14 amino acids. V lost 6 bases and J 0 bases, leaving 6 bases between the germline ends. Germline V gene sequence: CDR1 SGHTA, CDR2 FQGTGA. CDR3 sequence: CASREISGANVLTF. The CDR3 DNA is TGTGCCAGCAGGGAGATCTCTGGGGCCAACGTCCTGACTTTC.

The rearrangement links TRBV10-1 to TRBJ2-1; D is perhaps TRBD2 (5 bases). The CDR3 runs to 14 residues. With 7 bases removed from V and 0 bases from J, the gap between germline ends came to 10 bases. CDR1 is WNHNN and CDR2 is SYGVQD in the germline V gene (reference sequence). CDR3 DNA sequence: TGCGCCAGCATAAGCGGTAGCTCCTACAATGAGCAGTTCTTC. This gives the protein CASISGSSYNEQFF.

In its sample, this clone was seen once. The J gene is TRBJ2-3, the V gene TRBV7-6; 7 nucleotides agree with TRBD2. The trim removed 2 bases at V and 2 bases at J, leaving 4 bases unmatched. This CDR3 contains 15 residues. Germline CDR1 and CDR2: SGHVS and FNYEAQ. CDR3 bases: TGTGCCAGCAGCTTAAAACGGGAGGTCACAGATACGCAGTATTTT. Protein: CASSLKREVTDTQYF.

The rearrangement links TRBV25-1 to TRBJ2-3; D call uncertain. This CDR3 has 13 amino acids. CDR1 and CDR2 from the germline V gene are MGHDK and SYGVNS. With 2 bases removed from V and 3 bases from J, the gap between germline ends came to 6 bases. The CDR3 sequence is CASSEMGTDTQYF. DNA for the CDR3: TGTGCCAGCAGTGAAATGGGGACAGATACGCAGTATTTT.

The rearrangement links TRBV5-1 to TRBJ2-1; no clear D gene. The CDR3 is 14 amino acids. Germline values: CDR1 SGHRS, CDR2 YFSETQ. V was shortened by 4 bases and J by 9 bases, with 17 bases between the two germline ends. Written as DNA, the CDR3 is TGCGCCAGCAGCCTGATGCTGACGACATCTGAGCAGTTCTTC. Its translation is CASSLMLTTSEQFF.

The chain links TRBV5-4 to TRBJ1-1; D might be TRBD1 (5 bases). Looked up from germline, CDR1 is SGHNT and CDR2 is YYREEE (reference sequence). The CDR3 sequence is 13 residues long. Trimming stripped 5 bases from V and 1 base from J, with 9 bases between. DNA of the CDR3: TGTGCCAGCAGGTGGGGCAGGAACACTGAAGCTTTCTTT. Translated: CASRWGRNTEAFF.

The chain has TRBV5-1 and TRBJ1-1; TRBD1 might be the D (6 bases). The CDR3 spans 15 residues. Trimming left V 0 bases short and J 10 bases short, with 19 bases between. In germline, CDR1 is SGHRS, CDR2 YFSETQ. This CDR3 is CASSLAQGGGLRAFF. The CDR3 DNA is TGCGCCAGCAGCTTGGCACAGGGTGGTGGATTACGAGCTTTCTTT.

The rearrangement links TRBV30 to TRBJ1-2; possibly TRBD1 for D (5 bases). The CDR3 length is 15 residues. V lost 0 bases and J 4 bases, leaving 15 bases between the germline ends. Germline CDR1 is GTSNPN and CDR2 is SVGIG (reference sequence). Here the CDR3 DNA reads TGTGCCTGGAGTGTCTCCGGGGCTTCTGGCTATGGCTACACCTTC. Its translation: CAWSVSGASGYGYTF.

CDR3 nucleotide sequence: TGTGCCAGCAGCCGCACCCAACCGGGAGGGCCGGCAGATACGCAGTATTTT. This codes for CASSRTQPGGPADTQYF. The rearrangement joins TRBV11-2 to TRBJ2-3, with 8 bases lining up with TRBD2. The germline CDR1 and CDR2 sequences are SGHAT and FQNNGV. This CDR3 has 17 amino acids. The junction had 14 bases not matched to a gene; V was cut back by 5 bases and J by 4 bases. Full variable domain (outside the CDR3, taken from reference TRBV11-2 and TRBJ2-3): EAGVAQSPRYKIIEKRQSVAFWCNPISGHATLYWYQQILGQGPKLLIQFQNNGVVDDSQLPKDRFSAERLKGVDSTLKIQPAKLEDSAVYLCASSRTQPGGPADTQYFGPGTRLTVL.

In its sample, this clone was seen a few times. The V and J genes are TRBV28 and TRBJ1-1, with 10 nucleotides matching TRBD1. The trim removed 5 bases at V and 11 bases at J, leaving 8 bases unmatched. The CDR3 extends over 13 amino acids. Germline V lookup: CDR1 MDHEN, CDR2 SYDVKM. The CDR3 sequence: CASSQRQGARAFF. The CDR3 DNA follows: TGTGCCAGCAGTCAAAGACAGGGGGCCCGGGCTTTCTTT.

This clone appeared once. The chain is built from TRBV9 and TRBJ2-2; D unclear. This CDR3 is 13 amino acids long. Trimming took off 1 base at V and 5 bases at J, with 6 bases between the two ends. CDR1 and CDR2 from the germline V gene are SGDLS and YYNGEE. Here the CDR3 DNA reads TGTGCCAGCAGCGTAATCCGGACCGGGGAGCTGTTTTTT. Its protein product is CASSVIRTGELFF.

The rearrangement links TRBV4-1 to TRBJ1-4, with 7 positions matching TRBD1. Germline lookup yields CDR1 MGHRA and CDR2 YSYEKL. This CDR3 is built from 15 residues. J lost 7 bases, V lost 0 bases, and 5 bases had no gene match. The CDR3, as DNA: TGCGCCAGCAGCCAAGAGAGGGGGCGAGGTGAAAAACTGTTTTTT. Its translation is CASSQERGRGEKLFF.

The chain employs TRBV6-1 and TRBJ1-5; 7 bases map to TRBD1. The CDR3 covers 16 residues. Germline lookup yields CDR1 MNHNS and CDR2 SASEGT. With 2 bases clipped from V and 1 base from J, the junction kept 5 bases outside the gene matches. CDR3 protein: CASSENRGSSNQPQHF. CDR3 sequence (DNA): TGTGCCAGCAGTGAAAACAGGGGATCCAGCAATCAGCCCCAGCATTTT.

V is TRBV30 and J is TRBJ1-4; TRBD1 might be the D (6 bases). The CDR3 spans 14 residues. V lost 0 bases and J lost 7, with 12 bases in between. Germline values: CDR1 GTSNPN, CDR2 SVGIG (reference sequence). CDR3 coding DNA: TGTGCCTGGAGTGTACAGGGAACGGGTGAAAAACTGTTTTTT. Its translation: CAWSVQGTGEKLFF.

The J gene is TRBJ1-1, the V gene TRBV2, with no clear D. V was pared by 3 bases and J by 4 bases, with 12 bases between. The germline CDR1 and CDR2 sequences are SNHLY and FYNNEI. CDR3 length: 14 amino acids. CDR3 loop: CASSEMLGLTEAFF. Written as DNA, the CDR3 is TGTGCCAGCAGTGAGATGTTGGGTCTCACTGAAGCTTTCTTT.

The chain recombines TRBV6-5 with TRBJ2-7; D might be TRBD1 (6 bases). The CDR3 extends over 11 amino acids. Germline CDR1 MNHEY, CDR2 SVGAGI. V gave up 5 bases and J gave up 6 bases, with 8 bases separating them. In DNA, the CDR3 is TGTGCCAGCAGTAACAGGGCCGAGCAGTACTTC. This sequence encodes CASSNRAEQYF.

As DNA, the CDR3 is TGTGCCAGCAGCTTACGACAGCGAGAGACCCAGTACTTC. It yields the protein CASSLRQRETQYF. The chain links TRBV9 to TRBJ2-5; D is possibly TRBD1 (5 bases). Trimming pared 4 bases from V and 4 bases from J, leaving 11 bases between. CDR1 SGDLS and CDR2 YYNGEE come from the germline V gene. CDR3 length equals 13 residues.

The rearrangement joins TRBV1 to TRBJ2-3; the table gives TRBD2 as D, unverified against the DNA. TRBV1 is designated a pseudogene. The length of the CDR3 is 17 residues. The CDR3 reads CTSSQEFSGRSTDTQYF. CDR3 DNA: TGCACCAGCAGCCAAGAGTTTAGCGGGAGAAGTACAGATACGCAGTATTTT.